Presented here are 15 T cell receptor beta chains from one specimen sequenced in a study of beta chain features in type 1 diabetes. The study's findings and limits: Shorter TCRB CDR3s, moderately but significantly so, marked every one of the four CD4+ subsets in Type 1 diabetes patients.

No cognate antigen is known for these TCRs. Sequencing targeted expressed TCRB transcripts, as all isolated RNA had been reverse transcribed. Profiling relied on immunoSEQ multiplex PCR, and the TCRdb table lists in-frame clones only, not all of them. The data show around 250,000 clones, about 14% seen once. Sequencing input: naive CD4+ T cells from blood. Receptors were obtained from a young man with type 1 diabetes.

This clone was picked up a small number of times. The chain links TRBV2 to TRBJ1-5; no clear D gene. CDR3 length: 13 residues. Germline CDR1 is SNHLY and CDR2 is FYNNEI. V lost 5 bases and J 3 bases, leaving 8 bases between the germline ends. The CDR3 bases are TGTGCCAGCAGTTATGGGCCCAATCAGCCCCAGCATTTT. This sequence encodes CASSYGPNQPQHF.

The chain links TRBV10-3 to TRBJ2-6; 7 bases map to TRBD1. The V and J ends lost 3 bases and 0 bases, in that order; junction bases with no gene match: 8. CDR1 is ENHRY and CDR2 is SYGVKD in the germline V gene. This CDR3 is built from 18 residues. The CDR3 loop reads CAISEGTVGSSGANVLTF. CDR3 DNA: TGTGCCATCAGTGAAGGGACAGTCGGAAGCTCTGGGGCCAACGTCCTGACTTTC.

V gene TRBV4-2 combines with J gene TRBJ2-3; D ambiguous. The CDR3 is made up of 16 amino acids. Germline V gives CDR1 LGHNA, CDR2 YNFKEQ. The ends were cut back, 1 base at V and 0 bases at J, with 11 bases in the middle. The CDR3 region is CASSQVPSTSTDTQYF. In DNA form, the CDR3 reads TGTGCCAGCAGCCAAGTCCCGTCGACTAGCACAGATACGCAGTATTTT.

The CDR3 DNA reads as TGTGCCAGCAGCCAGCGGACAGGGGACGAGCAGTACTTC. Residues: CASSQRTGDEQYF. The chain recombines TRBV11-3 with TRBJ2-7; 9 positions match TRBD1. CDR3 length equals 13 residues. The germline CDR1 and CDR2 sequences are SGHNT and YENEEA. Trimming removed 5 bases from V and 5 bases from J; junction bases left unmatched: 4.

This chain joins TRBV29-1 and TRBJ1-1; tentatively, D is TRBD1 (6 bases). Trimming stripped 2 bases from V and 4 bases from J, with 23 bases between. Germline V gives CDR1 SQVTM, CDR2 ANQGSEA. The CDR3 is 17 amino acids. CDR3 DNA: TGCAGCGTTGAACAGTCACACAGGGATGTCCGGGGCACTGAAGCTTTCTTT. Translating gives CSVEQSHRDVRGTEAFF.

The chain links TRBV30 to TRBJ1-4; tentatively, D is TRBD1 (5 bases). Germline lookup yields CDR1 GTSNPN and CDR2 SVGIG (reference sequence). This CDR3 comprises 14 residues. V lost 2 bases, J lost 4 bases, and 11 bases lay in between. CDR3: CAWSSGGGNEKLFF. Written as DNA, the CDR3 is TGTGCCTGGAGTTCGGGGGGGGGTAATGAAAAACTGTTTTTT. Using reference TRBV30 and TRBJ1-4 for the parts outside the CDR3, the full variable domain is SQTIHQWPATLVQPVGSPLSLECTVEGTSNPNLYWYRQAAGRGLQLLFYSVGIGQISSEVPQNLSASRPQDRQFILSSKKLLLSDSGFYLCAWSSGGGNEKLFFGSGTQLSVL.

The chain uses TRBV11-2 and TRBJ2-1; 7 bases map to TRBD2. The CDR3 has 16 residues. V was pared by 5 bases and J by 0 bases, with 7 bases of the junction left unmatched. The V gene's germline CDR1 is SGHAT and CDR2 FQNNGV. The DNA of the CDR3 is TGTGCCAGCAGCCCGCTCCTAGCGGACTCCTACAATGAGCAGTTCTTC. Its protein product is CASSPLLADSYNEQFF.

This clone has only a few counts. The CDR3 loop is CASSRTSGTGPAEAFF. CDR3 in DNA: TGCGCCAGCAGCAGAACATCCGGGACAGGTCCTGCTGAAGCTTTCTTT. This sequence joins TRBV5-1 and TRBJ1-1; 8 bases are a match to TRBD1. The germline V gene has CDR1 SGHRS and CDR2 YFSETQ. CDR3 length: 16 residues. The V gene end was trimmed by 4 bases and the J gene end by 6 bases; junction bases not matched to a gene: 14.

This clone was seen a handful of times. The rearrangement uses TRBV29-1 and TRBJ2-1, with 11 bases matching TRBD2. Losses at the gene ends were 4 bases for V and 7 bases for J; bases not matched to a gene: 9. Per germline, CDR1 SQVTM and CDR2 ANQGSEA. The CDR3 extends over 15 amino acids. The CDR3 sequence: CSVARGTSGGNEQFF. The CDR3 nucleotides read TGCAGCGTTGCGAGGGGGACTAGCGGTGGAAATGAGCAGTTCTTC.

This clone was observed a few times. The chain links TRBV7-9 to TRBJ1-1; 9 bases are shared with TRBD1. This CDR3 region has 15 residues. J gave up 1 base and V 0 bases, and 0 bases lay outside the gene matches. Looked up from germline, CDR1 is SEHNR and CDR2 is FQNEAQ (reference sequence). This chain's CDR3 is CASSLADRGNTEAFF. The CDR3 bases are TGTGCCAGCAGCTTAGCGGACAGGGGGAACACTGAAGCTTTCTTT.

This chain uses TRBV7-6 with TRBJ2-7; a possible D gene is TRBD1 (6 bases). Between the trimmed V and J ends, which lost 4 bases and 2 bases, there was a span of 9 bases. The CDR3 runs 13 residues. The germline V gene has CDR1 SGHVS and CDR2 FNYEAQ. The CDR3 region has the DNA TGTGCCAGCAGCTCGGGACACCCCTACGAGCAGTACTTC. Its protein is CASSSGHPYEQYF.

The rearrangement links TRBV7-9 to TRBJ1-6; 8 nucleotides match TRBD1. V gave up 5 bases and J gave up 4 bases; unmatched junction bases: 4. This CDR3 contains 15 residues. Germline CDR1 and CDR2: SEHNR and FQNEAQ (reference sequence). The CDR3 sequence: CASSGRQGYNSPLHF. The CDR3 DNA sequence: TGTGCCAGCAGCGGGAGACAGGGGTATAATTCACCCCTCCACTTT. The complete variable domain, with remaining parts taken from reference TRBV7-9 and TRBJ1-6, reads DTGVSQNPRHKITKRGQNVTFRCDPISEHNRLYWYRQTLGQGPEFLTYFQNEAQLEKSRLLSDRFSAERPKGSFSTLEIQRTEQGDSAMYLCASSGRQGYNSPLHFGNGTRLTVT.

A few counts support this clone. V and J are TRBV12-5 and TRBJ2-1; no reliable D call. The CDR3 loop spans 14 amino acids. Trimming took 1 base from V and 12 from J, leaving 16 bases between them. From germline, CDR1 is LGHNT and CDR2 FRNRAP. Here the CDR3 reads CASGLDSSLVRQFF. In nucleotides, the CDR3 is TGTGCTAGTGGTTTGGACTCTTCTCTGGTTAGGCAGTTCTTC. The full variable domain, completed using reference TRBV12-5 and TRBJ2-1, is DARVTQTPRHKVTEMGQEVTMRCQPILGHNTVFWYRQTMMQGLELLAYFRNRAPLDDSGMPKDRFSAEMPDATLATLKIQPSEPRDSAVYFCASGLDSSLVRQFFGPGTRLTVL.

The CDR3 region is CASSLASGQVGYTF. The CDR3 bases are TGTGCCAGCAGCTTAGCCTCTGGACAGGTGGGCTACACCTTC. The V call is TRBV7-2, the J call TRBJ1-2; 7 bases are a match to TRBD1. With 0 bases clipped from V and 8 bases from J, the junction kept 6 bases outside the gene matches. This CDR3 has 14 amino acids. The germline V gene encodes CDR1 SGHTA and CDR2 FQGNSA. Based on the CDR3 plus reference TRBV7-2 and TRBJ1-2, the full variable domain is GAGVSQSPSNKVTEKGKDVELRCDPISGHTALYWYRQSLGQGLEFLIYFQGNSAPDKSGLPSDRFSAERTGGSVSTLTIQRTQQEDSAVYLCASSLASGQVGYTFGSGTRLTVV.

CDR3 residues: CASSVDTEAFF. In DNA form, the CDR3 reads TGTGCCAGCAGTGTCGACACTGAAGCTTTCTTT. This rearrangement joins TRBV2 to TRBJ1-1, with D unresolved. The CDR3 has 11 residues. The germline V gene encodes CDR1 SNHLY and CDR2 FYNNEI. Trimming pared 4 bases from V and 3 bases from J, leaving 3 bases between.